This TCR beta chain appears in the sequencing data of a study of blood T cell repertoires in COVID-19. Libraries were prepared by immunoSEQ multiplex PCR; TCRdb keeps only in-frame clonotypes and omits some of them. The data show about 370,000 clones, roughly nine tenths seen once. Input material: PBMCs or T cells enriched from blood (not recorded which). The sequence was collected from a man between 18 and 29 years old who had recovered from COVID-19.

CDR3 amino acids: CASSWWSQGNTEAFF. In DNA, the CDR3 is TGTGCCAGTAGTTGGTGGTCGCAGGGGAACACTGAAGCTTTCTTT. The chain carries TRBV19 and TRBJ1-1; TRBD1 is a possible D gene (5 bases). The CDR3 has 15 amino acids. Between the trimmed V and J ends, which lost 5 bases and 1 base, there was a span of 14 bases. Germline V gene lookup returns CDR1 LNHDA and CDR2 SQIVND (reference sequence).